This T cell receptor (beta chain) came from a study of blood T cell repertoires in COVID-19. In the study overall: The origin of the acute and convalescent COVID-19 samples was the United States, Italy and Spain. The analysed material was cDNA or gDNA that came from T cells, B-cell-depleted T cells, or PBMCs.

Original handling: Amplified reference gene primers provided the basis for estimating nucleated cell counts. Repertoires were generated with immunoSEQ multiplex PCR, while TCRdb's copy carries only in-frame clones and drops some. V and J calls and clone size come straight from that table; D and trimming were deduced from the DNA. The sample has 60,000 to 70,000 clones; roughly 84% are singletons. This clone has only a few counts. This CDR3 contains 18 residues. CDR1 LGHDT and CDR2 YNNKEL come from the germline V gene (reference sequence). V shed 5 bases and J 10 bases; nucleotides not matched to a gene: 23.

Sequencing was performed on peripheral blood. V is TRBV3-1 (or the pseudogene TRBV3-2) and J is TRBJ1-2; 9 bases map to TRBD1. The clonotype comes from a man between 50 and 59 years old with active COVID-19. CDR3 residues: CASSYRGLDRGPVRPYTF. The CDR3 bases are TGTGCCAGCAGCTACCGAGGGTTGGACAGGGGACCCGTACGGCCCTACACCTTC.